Given below is one T cell receptor (beta chain) in context. Its antigen remains unknown. TCRdb re-called the 5' RACE reads with MiXCR, one entry per CDR3 protein. The repertoire consists of roughly 250,000 distinct CDR3 sequences, with 11% to 15% occurring once and the leading ten covering approximately 9.3%. These data are taken from a study of identical twins. Study-level findings and limits: Because invariant MAIT and iNKT cells could be present, zero-insertion analyses could be partly confounded.

The germline gives CDR1 SGDLS, CDR2 YYNGEE. The V gene end was trimmed by 3 bases and the J gene end by 5 bases; junction bases not matched to a gene: 12. The CDR3 is 17 amino acids. Sequenced material: memory (CD45RO+) T cells sorted from blood. This TCR came from a woman aged 18-29 years in good health. The rearrangement uses TRBV9 and TRBJ2-1, with TRBD2 identical over 9 bases. In DNA form, the CDR3 reads TGTGCCAGCAGCGCCTCCCTAGCGGGGACGTTAAACAATGAGCAGTTCTTC. It translates to CASSASLAGTLNNEQFF.